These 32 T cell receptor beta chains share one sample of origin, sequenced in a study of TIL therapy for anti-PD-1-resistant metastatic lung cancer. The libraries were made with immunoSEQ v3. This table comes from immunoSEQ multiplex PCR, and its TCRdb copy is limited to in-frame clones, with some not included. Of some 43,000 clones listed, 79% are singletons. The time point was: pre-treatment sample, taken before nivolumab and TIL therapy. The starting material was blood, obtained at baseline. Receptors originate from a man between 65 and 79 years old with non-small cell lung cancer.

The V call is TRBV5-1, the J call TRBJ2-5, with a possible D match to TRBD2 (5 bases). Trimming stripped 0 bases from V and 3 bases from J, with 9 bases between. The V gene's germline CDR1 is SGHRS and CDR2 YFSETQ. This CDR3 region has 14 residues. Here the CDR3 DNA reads TGCGCCAGCAGCTTGGGGACTTTTAAAGAGACCCAGTACTTC. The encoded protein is CASSLGTFKETQYF.

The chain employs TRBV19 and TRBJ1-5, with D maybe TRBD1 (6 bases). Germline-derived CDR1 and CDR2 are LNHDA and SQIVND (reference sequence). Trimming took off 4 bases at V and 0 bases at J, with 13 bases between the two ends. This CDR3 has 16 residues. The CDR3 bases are TGTGCCAGTAGTAATAGCGGGACAAATAGCAATCAGCCCCAGCATTTT. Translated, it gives CASSNSGTNSNQPQHF.

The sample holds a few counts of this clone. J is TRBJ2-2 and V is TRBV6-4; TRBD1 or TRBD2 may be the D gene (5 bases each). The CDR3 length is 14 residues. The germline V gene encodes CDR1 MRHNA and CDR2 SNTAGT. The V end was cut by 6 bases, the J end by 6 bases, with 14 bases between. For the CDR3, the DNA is TGTGCCAGCAGCCGGGACGGACGGGCCGGGGAGCTGTTTTTT. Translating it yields CASSRDGRAGELFF.

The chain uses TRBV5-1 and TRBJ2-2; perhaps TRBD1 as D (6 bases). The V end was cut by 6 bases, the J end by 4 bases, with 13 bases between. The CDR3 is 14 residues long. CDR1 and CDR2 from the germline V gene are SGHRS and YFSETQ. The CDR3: CASTLDRRTGELFF. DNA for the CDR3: TGCGCCAGCACCCTGGACAGACGCACCGGGGAGCTGTTTTTT.

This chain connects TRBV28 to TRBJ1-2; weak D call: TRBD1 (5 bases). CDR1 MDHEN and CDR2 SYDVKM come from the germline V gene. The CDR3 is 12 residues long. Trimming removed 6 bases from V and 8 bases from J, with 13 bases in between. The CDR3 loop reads CASRDPGFGYTF. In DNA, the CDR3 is TGTGCCAGCAGGGACCCAGGGTTCGGCTACACCTTC.

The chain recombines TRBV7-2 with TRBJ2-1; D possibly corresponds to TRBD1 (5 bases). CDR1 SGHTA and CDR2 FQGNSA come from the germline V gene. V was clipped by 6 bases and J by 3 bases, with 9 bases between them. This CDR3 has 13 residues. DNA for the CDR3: TGTGCCAGCAGTTCCCAGGGCTACAATGAGCAGTTCTTC. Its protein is CASSSQGYNEQFF.

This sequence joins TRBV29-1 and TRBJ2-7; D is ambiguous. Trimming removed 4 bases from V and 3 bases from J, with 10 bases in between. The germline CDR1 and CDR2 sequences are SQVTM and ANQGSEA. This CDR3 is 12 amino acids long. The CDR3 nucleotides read TGCAGCGTTGGGACGGATCGCTACGAGCAGTACTTC. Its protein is CSVGTDRYEQYF.

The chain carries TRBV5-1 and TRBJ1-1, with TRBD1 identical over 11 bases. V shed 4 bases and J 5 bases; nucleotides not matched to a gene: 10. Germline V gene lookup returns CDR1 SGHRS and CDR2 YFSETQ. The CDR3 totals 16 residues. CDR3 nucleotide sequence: TGCGCCAGCAGCGCCGAGGGGACAGGGGGATGGACTGAAGCTTTCTTT. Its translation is CASSAEGTGGWTEAFF.

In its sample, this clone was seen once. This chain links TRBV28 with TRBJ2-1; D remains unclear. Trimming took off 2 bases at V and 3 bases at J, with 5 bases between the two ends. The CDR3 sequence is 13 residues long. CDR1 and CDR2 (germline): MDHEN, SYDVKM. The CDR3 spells CASSLGIYNEQFF. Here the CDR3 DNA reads TGTGCCAGCAGTTTAGGGATCTACAATGAGCAGTTCTTC.

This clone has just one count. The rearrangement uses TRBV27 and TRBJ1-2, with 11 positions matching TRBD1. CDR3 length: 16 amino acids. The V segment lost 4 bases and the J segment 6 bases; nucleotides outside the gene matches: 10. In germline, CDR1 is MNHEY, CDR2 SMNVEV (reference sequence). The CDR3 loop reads CASSSYSRTGGDGYTF. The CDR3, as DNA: TGTGCCAGCAGTTCGTATTCCCGGACAGGGGGCGATGGCTACACCTTC.

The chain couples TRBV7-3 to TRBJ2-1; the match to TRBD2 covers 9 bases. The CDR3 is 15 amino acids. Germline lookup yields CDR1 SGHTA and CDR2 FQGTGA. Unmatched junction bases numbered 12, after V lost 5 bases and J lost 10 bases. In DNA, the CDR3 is TGTGCCAGCAGCCCGCAATTAGCGGGAGCCAAGGAGCAGTTCTTC. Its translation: CASSPQLAGAKEQFF.

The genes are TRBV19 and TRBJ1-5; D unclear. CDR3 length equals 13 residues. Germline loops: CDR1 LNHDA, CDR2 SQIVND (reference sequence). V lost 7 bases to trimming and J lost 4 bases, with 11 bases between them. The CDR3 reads CASTISENQPQHF. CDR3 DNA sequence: TGTGCCAGTACTATTTCAGAAAATCAGCCCCAGCATTTT.

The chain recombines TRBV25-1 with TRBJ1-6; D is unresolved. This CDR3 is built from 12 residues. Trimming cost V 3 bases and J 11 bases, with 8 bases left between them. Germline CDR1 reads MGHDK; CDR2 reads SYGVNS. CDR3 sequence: CASSEGLAPLHF. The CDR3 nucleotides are TGTGCCAGCAGTGAGGGTTTGGCACCCCTCCACTTT.

In DNA form, the CDR3 reads TGCGCCAGCAGCTTGGCCCCCTGGACTAGCGGGCACAATGAGCAGTTCTTC. It is translated as CASSLAPWTSGHNEQFF. The J gene is TRBJ2-1, the V gene TRBV5-1; 11 bases match TRBD2. Germline-derived CDR1 and CDR2 are SGHRS and YFSETQ. The J segment lost 5 bases and the V segment lost 0 bases, leaving 7 bases of the junction unmatched. The CDR3 runs to 17 residues.

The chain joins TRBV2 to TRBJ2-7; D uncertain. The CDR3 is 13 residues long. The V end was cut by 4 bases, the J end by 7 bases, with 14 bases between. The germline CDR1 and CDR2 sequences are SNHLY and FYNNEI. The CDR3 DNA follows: TGTGCCAGCAGTGTAAAACACCCCCAGGAGCAGTACTTC. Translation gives CASSVKHPQEQYF. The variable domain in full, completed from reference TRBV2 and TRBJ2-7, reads EPEVTQTPSHQVTQMGQEVILRCVPISNHLYFYWYRQILGQKVEFLVSFYNNEISEKSEIFDDQFSVERPDGSNFTLKIRSTKLEDSAMYFCASSVKHPQEQYFGPGTRLTVT.

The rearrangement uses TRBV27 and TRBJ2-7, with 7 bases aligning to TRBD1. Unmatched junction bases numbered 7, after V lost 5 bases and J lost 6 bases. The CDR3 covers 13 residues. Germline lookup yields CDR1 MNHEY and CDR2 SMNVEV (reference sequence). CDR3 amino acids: CASSTGQVVEQYF. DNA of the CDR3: TGTGCCAGCAGTACCGGACAGGTGGTCGAGCAGTACTTC.

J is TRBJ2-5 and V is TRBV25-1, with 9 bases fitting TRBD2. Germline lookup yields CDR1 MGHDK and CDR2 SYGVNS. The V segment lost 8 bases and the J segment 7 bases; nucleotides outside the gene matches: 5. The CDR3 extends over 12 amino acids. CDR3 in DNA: TGTGCCAGCTTAGCGGGAGAGGGGACCCAGTACTTC. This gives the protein CASLAGEGTQYF.

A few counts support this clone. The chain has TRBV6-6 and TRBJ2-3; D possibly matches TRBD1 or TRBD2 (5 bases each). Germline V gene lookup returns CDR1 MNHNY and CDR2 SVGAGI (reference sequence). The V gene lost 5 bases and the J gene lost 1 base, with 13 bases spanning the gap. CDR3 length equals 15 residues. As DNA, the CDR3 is TGTGCCAGCAGTCGTGAGGGGACGGGCACAGATACGCAGTATTTT. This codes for CASSREGTGTDTQYF.

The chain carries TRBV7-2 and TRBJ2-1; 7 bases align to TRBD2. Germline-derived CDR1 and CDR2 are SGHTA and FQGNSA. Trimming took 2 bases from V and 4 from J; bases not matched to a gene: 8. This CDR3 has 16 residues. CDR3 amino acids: CASSLFMRGSYNEQFF. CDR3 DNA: TGTGCCAGCAGCTTATTCATGCGGGGGTCTTACAATGAGCAGTTCTTC.

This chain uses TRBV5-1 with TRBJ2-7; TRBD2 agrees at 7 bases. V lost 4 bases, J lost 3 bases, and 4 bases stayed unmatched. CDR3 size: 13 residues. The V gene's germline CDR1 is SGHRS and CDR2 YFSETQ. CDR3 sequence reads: CASSRTSGYEQYF. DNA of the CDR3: TGCGCCAGCAGCCGGACTAGTGGCTACGAGCAGTACTTC.

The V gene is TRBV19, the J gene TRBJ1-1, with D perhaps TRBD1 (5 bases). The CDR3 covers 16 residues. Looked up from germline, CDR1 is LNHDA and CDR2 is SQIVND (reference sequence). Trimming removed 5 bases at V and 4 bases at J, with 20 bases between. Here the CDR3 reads CASSPEFGVRGTEAFF. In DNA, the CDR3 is TGTGCCAGTAGTCCCGAGTTCGGGGTGAGGGGCACTGAAGCTTTCTTT.

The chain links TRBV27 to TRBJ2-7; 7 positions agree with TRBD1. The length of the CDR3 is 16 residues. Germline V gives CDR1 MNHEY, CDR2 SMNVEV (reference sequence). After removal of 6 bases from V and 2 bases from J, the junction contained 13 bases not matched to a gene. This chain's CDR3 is CASSPKPGQSTYEQYF. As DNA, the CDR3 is TGTGCCAGCAGCCCTAAGCCGGGACAGTCAACCTACGAGCAGTACTTC.

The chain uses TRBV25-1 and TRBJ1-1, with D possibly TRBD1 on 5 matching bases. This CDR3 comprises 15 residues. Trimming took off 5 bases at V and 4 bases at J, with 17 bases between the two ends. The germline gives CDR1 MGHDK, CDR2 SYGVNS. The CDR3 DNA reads TGTGCCAGCAGTAATGTCGGGGGAGTGGGCACTGAAGCTTTCTTT. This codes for CASSNVGGVGTEAFF.

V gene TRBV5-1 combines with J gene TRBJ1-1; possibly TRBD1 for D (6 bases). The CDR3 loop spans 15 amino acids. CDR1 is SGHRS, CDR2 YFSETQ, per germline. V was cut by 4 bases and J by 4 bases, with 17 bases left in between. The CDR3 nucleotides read TGCGCCAGCAGCACGGAACAGGGACTCGTCACTGAAGCTTTCTTT. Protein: CASSTEQGLVTEAFF.

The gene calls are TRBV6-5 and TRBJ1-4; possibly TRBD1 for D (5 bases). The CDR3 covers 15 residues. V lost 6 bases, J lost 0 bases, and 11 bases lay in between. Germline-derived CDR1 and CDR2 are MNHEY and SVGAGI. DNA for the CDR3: TGTGCCAGCAGCTACGACAGTTCAACTAATGAAAAACTGTTTTTT. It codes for CASSYDSSTNEKLFF.

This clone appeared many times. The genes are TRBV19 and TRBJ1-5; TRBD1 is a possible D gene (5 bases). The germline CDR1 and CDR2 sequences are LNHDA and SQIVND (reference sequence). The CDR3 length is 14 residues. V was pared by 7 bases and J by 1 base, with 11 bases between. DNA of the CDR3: TGTGCCAGTACCCCTTGGGACAGCAATCAGCCCCAGCATTTT. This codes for CASTPWDSNQPQHF.

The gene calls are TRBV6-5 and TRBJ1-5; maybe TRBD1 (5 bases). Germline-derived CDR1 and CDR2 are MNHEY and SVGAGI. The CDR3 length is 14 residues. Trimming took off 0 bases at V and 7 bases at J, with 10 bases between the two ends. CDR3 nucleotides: TGTGCCAGCAGTTACTCGGGAGGGGCCCAGCCCCAGCATTTT. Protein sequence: CASSYSGGAQPQHF.

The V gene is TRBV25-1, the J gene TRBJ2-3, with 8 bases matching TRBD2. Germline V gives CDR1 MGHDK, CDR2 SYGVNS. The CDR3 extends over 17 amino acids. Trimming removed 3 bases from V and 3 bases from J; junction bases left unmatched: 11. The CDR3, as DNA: TGTGCCAGCAGTGATCCTAGGATAGCGGGAAAAACAGATACGCAGTATTTT. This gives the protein CASSDPRIAGKTDTQYF.

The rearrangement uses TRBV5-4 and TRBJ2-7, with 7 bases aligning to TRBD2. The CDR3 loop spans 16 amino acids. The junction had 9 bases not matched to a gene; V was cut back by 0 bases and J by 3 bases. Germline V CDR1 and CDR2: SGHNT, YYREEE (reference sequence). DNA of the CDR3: TGTGCCAGCAGCTTGGGCAGCGGGGCTAGGGGCTACGAGCAGTACTTC. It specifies CASSLGSGARGYEQYF.

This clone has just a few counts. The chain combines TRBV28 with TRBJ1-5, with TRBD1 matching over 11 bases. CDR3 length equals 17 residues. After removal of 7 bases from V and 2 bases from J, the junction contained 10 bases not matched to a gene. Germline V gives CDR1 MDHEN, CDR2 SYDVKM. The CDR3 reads CASTTRTGGGRNQPQHF. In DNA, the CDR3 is TGTGCCAGCACCACTCGGACAGGGGGCGGTCGCAATCAGCCCCAGCATTTT.

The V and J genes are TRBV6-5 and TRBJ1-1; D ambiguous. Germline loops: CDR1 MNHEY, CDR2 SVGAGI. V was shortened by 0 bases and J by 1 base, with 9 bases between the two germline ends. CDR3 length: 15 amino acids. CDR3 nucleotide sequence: TGTGCCAGCAGTTACTCGCAGGACTGGAACACTGAAGCTTTCTTT. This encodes CASSYSQDWNTEAFF.

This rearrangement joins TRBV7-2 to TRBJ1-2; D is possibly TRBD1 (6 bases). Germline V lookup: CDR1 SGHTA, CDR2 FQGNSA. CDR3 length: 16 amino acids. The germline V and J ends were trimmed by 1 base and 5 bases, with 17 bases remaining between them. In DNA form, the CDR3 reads TGTGCCAGCAGCTTAGAGGGGGGGGTTTCCATTTATGGCTACACCTTC. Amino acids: CASSLEGGVSIYGYTF. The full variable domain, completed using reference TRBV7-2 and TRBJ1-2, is GAGVSQSPSNKVTEKGKDVELRCDPISGHTALYWYRQSLGQGLEFLIYFQGNSAPDKSGLPSDRFSAERTGGSVSTLTIQRTQQEDSAVYLCASSLEGGVSIYGYTFGSGTRLTVV.